This TCR beta chain was documented in a study of blood T cell repertoires in COVID-19 (dated by TCRdb to the early 2020s). For the study in its entirety: Collaborator samples came from the United States, Italy and Spain and covered acute and convalescent phases of COVID-19. The material from the prospective study consisted of cDNA or gDNA derived from T cells, B-cell-depleted T cells, or PBMCs. The dataset comprised deeply sampled blood TCRbeta repertoires from subjects exposed to, actively infected with, or recovered from COVID-19. Samples came from the ongoing ImmuneRACE study (first 160 participants) plus 1,254 subjects from 6 global collaborators. Nearly every sample came with metadata listing a de-identified subject ID, COVID-19 status, age in years and sex. HLA class I and class II types, where available, came from metadata supplied by the sample provider rather than from assay-based typing. The repertoires were made available in a free public database intended to serve as a resource for research on the immune response to SARS-CoV-2. On the study overall, not on this receptor specifically: The amount of clinical and demographic metadata varied by source and participant and was provided uncurated.

In the prospective study, participants were roughly 18 to 90 years old, resided in approximately 22 geographic areas of the United States, and were enrolled through a virtual design. To assign participants to cohorts, the prospective study relied on clinical history that participants themselves reported in a screening survey and a study questionnaire. For ImmuneRACE Cohort 3, a participant was defined as recovered based on two consecutive negative NP/OP PCR tests, clearance by a healthcare professional, or resolution of symptoms. In the prospective study, whole blood, serum and a nasopharyngeal or oropharyngeal swab were collected from each participant by mobile phlebotomists. Prospective study participants could optionally give additional blood draws and questionnaires over an approximately two-month period. Before DNA extraction, blood samples from the prospective study were shipped at room temperature or frozen.

TCRbeta CDR3 regions were amplified from genomic DNA using the immunoSEQ Assay, a bias-controlled multiplex PCR. The published analysis was carried out like this. The number of nucleated cells in each sample was estimated by amplification of reference gene primers within the assay. To quantify the absolute abundance of each unique TCRbeta CDR3 rearrangement, sequence reads were collapsed and filtered. Productive Simpson clonality was computed per sample as the square root of Simpson's diversity index over productive rearrangements. In its TCRdb copy, this immuneACCESS table keeps in-frame sequences only and misses some clones. Where compared with another copy, unresolved V genes explain less than half of these, and the others have no known cause. V and J calls and clone size come straight from that table; D and trimming were deduced from the DNA. For this sample there are about 380,000 clones; about 89% appear just once. The leading ten clones occupy 1.3% of the sample.

CDR1 and CDR2 (SGDLS, YYNGEE) derive from the germline V gene. V is reduced by 4 bases and J by 0 bases, leaving a spacing of 14 bases between them. From the cysteine up to the phenylalanine, the CDR3 has a length of 16 residues. Only the CDR3 region is kept as DNA, spanning 48 bases read in frame from base 1. Of note for this clone: Its cognate antigen has yet to be identified. Base qualities are missing; no much larger clone stands one base away.

The specimen was PBMCs or T cells enriched from blood (not recorded which). The clonotype was recovered from a young man who had recovered from COVID-19. This chain joins TRBV9 to TRBJ1-3; confidence is insufficient to name the D gene. The CDR3: CASSSRSASSGNTIYF. Read as DNA, the sequence is TGTGCCAGCAGCTCCAGGTCCGCGAGCTCTGGAAACACCATATATTTT.